This T cell receptor beta chain was sequenced for a study of technical replicates of blood from several donors. Repertoires were generated with immunoSEQ multiplex PCR, while TCRdb's copy carries only in-frame clones and drops some. This sample has more than 90,000 clones, with approximately 95% found just once. Per germline, CDR1 MNHNS and CDR2 SASEGT. This CDR3 has 14 amino acids. The ends lost 6 bases at V and 0 bases at J; junction bases unmatched: 2. J is TRBJ2-7 and V is TRBV6-1; 10 positions match TRBD2. This TCR came from a human donor in good health. The sequenced sample consisted of T cells isolated from PBMCs. The CDR3 loop is CASRLAGSSYEQYF. The CDR3 nucleotides are TGTGCCAGCAGACTAGCGGGGAGCTCCTACGAGCAGTACTTC.